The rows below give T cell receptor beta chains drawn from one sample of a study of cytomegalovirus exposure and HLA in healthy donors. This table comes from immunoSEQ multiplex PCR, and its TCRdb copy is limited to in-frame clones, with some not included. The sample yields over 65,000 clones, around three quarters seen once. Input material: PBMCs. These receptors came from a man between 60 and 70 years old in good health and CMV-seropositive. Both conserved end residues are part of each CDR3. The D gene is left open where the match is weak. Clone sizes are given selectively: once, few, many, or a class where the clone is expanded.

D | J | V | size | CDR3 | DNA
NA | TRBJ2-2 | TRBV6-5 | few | CASRQQGDTGELFF | TGTGCCAGCAGGCAACAGGGAGATACCGGGGAGCTGTTTTTT
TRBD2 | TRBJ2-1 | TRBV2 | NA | CASSEAGLEIEQFF | TGTGCCAGCAGTGAAGCGGGACTAGAGATTGAGCAGTTCTTC
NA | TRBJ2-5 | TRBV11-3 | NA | CASSLGPWEETQYF | TGTGCCAGCAGCTTAGGCCCCTGGGAGGAGACCCAGTACTTC
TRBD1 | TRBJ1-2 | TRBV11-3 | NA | CASSSQGAYGYTF | TGTGCCAGCAGCTCACAGGGGGCTTACGGCTACACCTTC
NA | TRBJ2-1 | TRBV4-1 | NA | CASRPGGSAPNEQFF | TGCGCCAGCAGGCCCGGAGGAAGCGCCCCCAATGAGCAGTTCTTC
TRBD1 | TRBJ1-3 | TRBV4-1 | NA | CASSQGLKGALGNTIYF | TGCGCCAGCAGCCAAGGGTTGAAGGGGGCTTTGGGAAACACCATATATTTT
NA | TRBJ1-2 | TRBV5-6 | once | CASSQNGGDYGYTF | TGTGCCAGCAGCCAGAATGGAGGGGACTATGGCTACACCTTC
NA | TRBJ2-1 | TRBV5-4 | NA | CASSPGLQGGNEQFF | TGTGCCAGCAGCCCGGGGTTACAGGGTGGCAATGAGCAGTTCTTC
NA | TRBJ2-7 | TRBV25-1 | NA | CASSEYANSYEQYF | TGTGCCAGCAGTGAATACGCGAACTCCTACGAGCAGTACTTC
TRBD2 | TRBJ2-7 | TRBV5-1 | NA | CASRISGLSYEQYF | TGCGCCAGCAGAATTAGCGGGCTCTCCTACGAGCAGTACTTC
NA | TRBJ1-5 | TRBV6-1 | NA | CASRRAGNQPQHF | TGTGCCAGCAGGCGGGCGGGCAATCAGCCCCAGCATTTT
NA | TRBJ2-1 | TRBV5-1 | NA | CASGDGGPSSYNEQFF | TGCGCCAGCGGAGACGGGGGTCCGAGCTCCTACAATGAGCAGTTCTTC
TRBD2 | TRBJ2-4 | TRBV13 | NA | CASSYRELRGAGENIQYF | TGTGCCAGCAGTTACCGCGAATTGCGGGGGGCCGGGGAAAACATTCAGTACTTC
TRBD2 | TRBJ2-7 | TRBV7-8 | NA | CASSYAGGTYEQYF | TGTGCCAGCAGCTATGCGGGAGGTACCTACGAGCAGTACTTC
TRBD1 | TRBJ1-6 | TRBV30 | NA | CAWSPQGDRDSPLHF | TGTGCCTGGAGTCCCCAGGGGGACAGGGATTCACCCCTCCACTTT
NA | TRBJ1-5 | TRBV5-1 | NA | CASSLSPGDDQPQHF | TGCGCCAGCAGCTTGTCTCCAGGGGATGATCAGCCCCAGCATTTT
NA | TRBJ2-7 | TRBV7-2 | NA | CASSFVSSYEQYF | TGTGCCAGCAGCTTCGTAAGCTCCTACGAGCAGTACTTC
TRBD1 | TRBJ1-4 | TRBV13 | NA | CASSFRAGGANEKLFF | TGTGCCAGCAGCTTTCGGGCAGGGGGTGCTAATGAAAAACTGTTTTTT
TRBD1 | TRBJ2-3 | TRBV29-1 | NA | CSVDRGEATDTQYF | TGCAGCGTCGACAGGGGGGAGGCCACAGATACGCAGTATTTT
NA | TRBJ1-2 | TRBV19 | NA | CASSIAARGGYTF | TGTGCCAGTAGTATAGCGGCGCGGGGTGGCTACACCTTC
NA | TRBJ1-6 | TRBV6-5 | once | CASSYSWAGNNSPLHF | TGTGCCAGCAGTTACTCGTGGGCAGGGAATAATTCACCCCTCCACTTT
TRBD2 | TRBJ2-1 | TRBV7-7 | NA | CASSLGLAGADEQFF | TGTGCTAGCAGCTTAGGACTAGCGGGAGCAGATGAGCAGTTCTTC
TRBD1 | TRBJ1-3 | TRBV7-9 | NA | CASSPGQPRGGNTIYF | TGTGCCAGCAGCCCGGGACAGCCCAGAGGAGGAAACACCATATATTTT
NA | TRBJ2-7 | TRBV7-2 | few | CASSRTDSYEQYF | TGTGCCAGCAGTAGGACAGACTCCTACGAGCAGTACTTC
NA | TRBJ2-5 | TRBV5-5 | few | CASSLVIGGETQYF | TGTGCCAGCAGCTTGGTGATAGGGGGAGAGACCCAGTACTTC
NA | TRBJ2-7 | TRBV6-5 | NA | CAPQSYRLANYEQYF | TGTGCCCCCCAAAGTTATCGGCTAGCGAACTACGAGCAGTACTTC
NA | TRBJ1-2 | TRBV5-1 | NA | CASSKDRDNYGYTF | TGCGCCAGCAGCAAGGACAGAGACAACTATGGCTACACCTTC
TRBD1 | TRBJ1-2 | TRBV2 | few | CASEGAQNYGYTF | TGTGCCAGTGAGGGGGCGCAAAACTATGGCTACACCTTC
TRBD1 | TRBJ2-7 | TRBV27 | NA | CASTARSGQGGEQYF | TGTGCCAGCACCGCTAGATCCGGACAGGGTGGCGAGCAGTACTTC
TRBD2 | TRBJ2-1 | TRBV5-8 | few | CASSTSSGSFYEQFF | TGTGCCAGCAGCACATCTAGCGGGAGTTTTTATGAGCAGTTCTTC
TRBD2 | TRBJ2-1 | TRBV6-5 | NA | CASSSGLAGVTNEQFF | TGTGCCAGCAGTTCTGGACTAGCGGGAGTAACCAATGAGCAGTTCTTC
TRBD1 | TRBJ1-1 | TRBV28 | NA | CASTPSGTGLNTEAFF | TGTGCCAGCACCCCCTCGGGGACAGGCTTGAACACTGAAGCTTTCTTT
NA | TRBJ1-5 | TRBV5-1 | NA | CASSLYPGQPQHF | TGCGCCAGCAGCTTATACCCCGGTCAGCCCCAGCATTTT
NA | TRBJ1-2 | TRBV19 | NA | CASSRGGVDDGYTF | TGTGCCAGTAGTCGAGGAGGGGTGGATGATGGCTACACCTTC
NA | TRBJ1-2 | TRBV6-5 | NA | CASSLSPLLGYTF | TGTGCCAGCAGTCTTTCCCCCCTCCTTGGCTACACCTTC
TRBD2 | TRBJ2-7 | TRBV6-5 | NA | CASSYFSGTSDEQYF | TGTGCCAGCAGTTATTTCTCAGGGACTAGCGATGAGCAGTACTTC
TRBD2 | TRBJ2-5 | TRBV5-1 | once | CASSWAGGRGQETQYF | TGCGCCAGCAGCTGGGCGGGGGGGCGAGGTCAAGAGACCCAGTACTTC
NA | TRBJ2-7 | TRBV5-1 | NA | CASSSGVEASYEQYF | TGCGCCAGCAGCTCAGGGGTGGAGGCCTCCTACGAGCAGTACTTC
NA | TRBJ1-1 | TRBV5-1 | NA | CASSRGGGVNEAFF | TGCGCCAGCAGCCGAGGAGGGGGGGTCAATGAAGCTTTCTTT
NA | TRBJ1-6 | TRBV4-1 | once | CASSQDVGRGVYNSPLHF | TGCGCCAGCAGCCAAGATGTGGGGAGGGGGGTTTATAATTCACCCCTCCACTTT
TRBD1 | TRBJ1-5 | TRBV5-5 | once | CASSSQGQVNQPQHF | TGTGCCAGCAGCAGCCAAGGACAGGTCAATCAGCCCCAGCATTTT
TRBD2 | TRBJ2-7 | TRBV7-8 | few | CASSLTSGGVNLREQYF | TGTGCCAGCAGCTTAACTAGCGGGGGGGTCAACCTACGAGAGCAGTACTTC
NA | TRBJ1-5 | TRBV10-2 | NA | CATLDSSNQPQHF | TGCGCCACCCTCGACAGTAGCAATCAGCCCCAGCATTTT
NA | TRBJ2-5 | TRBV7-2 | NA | CASSLGQQGGETQYF | TGTGCCAGCAGCTTAGGGCAACAGGGTGGGGAGACCCAGTACTTC
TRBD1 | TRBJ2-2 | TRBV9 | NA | CASSARTGNTGELFF | TGTGCCAGCAGCGCAAGGACAGGGAACACCGGGGAGCTGTTTTTT
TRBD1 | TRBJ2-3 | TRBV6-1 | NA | CASRDRGLSDTQYF | TGTGCCAGCAGGGACAGGGGGCTTTCGGATACGCAGTATTTT
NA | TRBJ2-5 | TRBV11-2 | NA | CASSFLSGGAQETQYF | TGTGCCAGCAGCTTCCTATCTGGGGGGGCGCAAGAGACCCAGTACTTC
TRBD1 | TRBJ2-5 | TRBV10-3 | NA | CAISGGTGGGQETQYF | TGTGCCATCAGTGGGGGGACAGGGGGCGGACAAGAGACCCAGTACTTC
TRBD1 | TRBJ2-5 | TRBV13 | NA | CASSLGFRTDREGETQYF | TGTGCCAGCAGCTTAGGGTTTCGGACAGACAGGGAAGGGGAGACCCAGTACTTC
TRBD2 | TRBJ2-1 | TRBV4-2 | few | CASSLTSGGANEQFF | TGTGCCAGCAGCCTAACTAGCGGGGGGGCCAATGAGCAGTTCTTC
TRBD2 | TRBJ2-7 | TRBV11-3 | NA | CASSPLVLAGDNEQYF | TGTGCCAGCAGCCCTCTTGTACTAGCGGGAGATAACGAGCAGTACTTC
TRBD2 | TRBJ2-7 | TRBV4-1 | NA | CASSQGGSRSYEQYF | TGCGCCAGCAGCCAAGGCGGGAGCCGCTCCTACGAGCAGTACTTC
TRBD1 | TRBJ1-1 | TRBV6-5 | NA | CASSTGEGYTEAFF | TGTGCCAGCAGTACAGGGGAAGGGTACACTGAAGCTTTCTTT
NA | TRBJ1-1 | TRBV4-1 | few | CASSQEGRGSNEAFF | TGCGCCAGCAGCCAAGAGGGTAGGGGTTCGAATGAAGCTTTCTTT
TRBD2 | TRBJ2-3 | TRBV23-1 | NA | CASSPLQLAGVKSSTDTQYF | TGCGCCAGCAGTCCGTTACAACTAGCGGGGGTAAAATCTAGCACAGATACGCAGTATTTT
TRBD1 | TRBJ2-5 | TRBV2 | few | CASSPDRSKETQYF | TGTGCCAGCAGCCCGGACAGGTCCAAAGAGACCCAGTACTTC
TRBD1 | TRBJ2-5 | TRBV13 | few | CASSLYGQAPETQYF | TGTGCCAGCAGCTTATACGGACAGGCCCCAGAGACCCAGTACTTC
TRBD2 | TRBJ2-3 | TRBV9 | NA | CASSGRTSGGFAPSTDTQYF | TGTGCCAGCAGCGGCCGGACTAGCGGGGGGTTCGCCCCTAGCACAGATACGCAGTATTTT